The 21 T cell receptor beta chains below were found in one sample sequenced in a study of T-cell reconstitution after alpha-beta-depleted transplantation in children. Study-level findings and limits: T-cell counts and diversity were attributed mostly to newly produced T cells one year after transplant.

It was with unique molecular identifiers that the TCRbeta library was prepared. Each CDR3 protein is one row after TCRdb ran MiXCR on the PCR reads. The sample lists around 300,000 distinct CDR3 sequences; roughly 7.8% were seen once. Their cognate antigens are unknown. Sample: peripheral blood, taken 360 days after TCRalphabeta/CD19-depleted stem cell transplant. These receptor sequences come from a female patient aged 2-9 years who had a stem cell transplant for Fanconi anemia, so the T cells may come from the graft donor.

This clonotype appeared many times. The chain employs TRBV25-1 and TRBJ1-3; unclear D gene. The CDR3 extends over 16 amino acids. Trimming took off 1 base at V and 0 bases at J, with 10 bases between the two ends. Germline CDR1 and CDR2: MGHDK and SYGVNS. The CDR3: CASSEWTDDSGNTIYF. DNA of the CDR3: TGTGCCAGCAGTGAATGGACCGATGACTCTGGAAACACCATATATTTT.

The chain joins TRBV20-1 to TRBJ1-5; maybe TRBD1 (5 bases). The CDR3 length is 16 residues. V was shortened by 3 bases and J by 5 bases, with 20 bases between the two germline ends. Germline CDR1 and CDR2: DFQATT and SNEGSKA (reference sequence). In nucleotides, the CDR3 is TGCAGTGCTAGCGGTATATCAGGACATCCTTATCAGCCCCAGCATTTT. Protein: CSASGISGHPYQPQHF.

The V and J genes are TRBV4-2 and TRBJ2-7; D ambiguous. Germline V gene sequence: CDR1 LGHNA, CDR2 YNFKEQ. V lost 0 bases, J lost 2 bases, and 20 bases lay in between. The CDR3 is 18 residues long. The CDR3 bases are TGTGCCAGCAGCCAAGAAGATGGCCTATTCCCGCAAGCCTACGAGCAGTACTTC. It codes for CASSQEDGLFPQAYEQYF.

This chain connects TRBV7-9 to TRBJ2-5, with 9 nucleotides matching TRBD1. Germline assignment: CDR1 SEHNR and CDR2 FQNEAQ (reference sequence). This CDR3 is built from 15 residues. J was trimmed by 5 bases and V by 5 bases; bases with no gene match: 9. Here the CDR3 DNA reads TGTGCCAGCAGCCATCCGGGACAGGGAAGGGAGACCCAGTACTTC. Protein product: CASSHPGQGRETQYF.

This clonotype was recorded at least ten times. The gene calls are TRBV7-9 and TRBJ2-3; TRBD2 aligns across 8 bases. The germline gives CDR1 SEHNR, CDR2 FQNEAQ (reference sequence). Losses at the gene ends were 3 bases for V and 2 bases for J; bases not matched to a gene: 4. The CDR3 runs to 15 residues. DNA of the CDR3: TGTGCCAGCAGCTTTTTTAGCGGGGACACAGATACGCAGTATTTT. Translating it yields CASSFFSGDTDTQYF.

This clonotype was found a few times. The chain recombines TRBV20-1 with TRBJ2-7; 7 positions agree with TRBD1. This CDR3 spans 15 amino acids. Germline values: CDR1 DFQATT, CDR2 SNEGSKA (reference sequence). J lost 3 bases, V lost 2 bases, and 10 bases had no gene match. CDR3 residues: CSARSTGRLLYEQYF. Written as DNA, the CDR3 is TGCAGTGCTAGATCGACAGGGAGACTCCTCTACGAGCAGTACTTC.

There are many counts of this clonotype. This chain connects TRBV7-2 to TRBJ2-7, with TRBD1 as a possible D gene (7 bases). CDR1 SGHTA and CDR2 FQGNSA come from the germline V gene. The V end was cut by 7 bases, the J end by 2 bases, with 15 bases between. The CDR3 runs 14 residues. CDR3 residues: CASTRRDRAYEQYF. Here the CDR3 DNA reads TGTGCCAGCACCCGGAGGGACAGAGCCTACGAGCAGTACTTC.

DNA for the CDR3: TGTGCCAGCAGCGCATATCCACGGACTAGCAGTAATGAGCAGTTCTTC. It is translated as CASSAYPRTSSNEQFF. The V and J genes are TRBV9 and TRBJ2-1, with 8 positions matching TRBD2. In germline, CDR1 is SGDLS, CDR2 YYNGEE. CDR3 size: 16 residues. V was clipped by 3 bases and J by 7 bases; unmatched bases: 12.

In its sample, this clonotype was seen many times. The rearrangement links TRBV7-2 to TRBJ2-7; 9 bases agree with TRBD2. The CDR3 sequence is 15 residues long. J gave up 2 bases and V 5 bases, and 7 bases lay outside the gene matches. Germline CDR1 and CDR2: SGHTA and FQGNSA. CDR3 protein: CASSEGLANPYEQYF. In DNA form, the CDR3 reads TGTGCCAGCAGCGAGGGACTAGCTAATCCCTACGAGCAGTACTTC.

Ten or more counts support this clonotype. This chain uses TRBV10-3 with TRBJ2-7, with D uncertain. This CDR3 contains 14 residues. The V gene's germline CDR1 is ENHRY and CDR2 SYGVKD. V lost 0 bases and J 1 base, leaving 7 bases between the germline ends. CDR3 in DNA: TGTGCCATCAGTGAGTCCAGCCCGTCCTACGAGCAGTACTTC. Translated: CAISESSPSYEQYF.

The chain recombines TRBV27 with TRBJ2-7; no reliable D call. The V end was cut by 3 bases, the J end by 0 bases, with 9 bases between. This CDR3 region has 14 residues. CDR1 and CDR2 (germline): MNHEY, SMNVEV (reference sequence). The CDR3 loop reads CASSFSWNSYEQYF. The CDR3 DNA sequence: TGTGCCAGCAGTTTCAGCTGGAACTCCTACGAGCAGTACTTC.

The table lists this clonotype with many counts. The rearrangement links TRBV4-2 to TRBJ2-7; 9 bases match TRBD2. J gave up 3 bases and V 1 base, and 7 bases lay outside the gene matches. This CDR3 spans 16 amino acids. The germline CDR1 and CDR2 sequences are LGHNA and YNFKEQ. CDR3 sequence: CASSQGIGLAYYEQYF. In DNA form, the CDR3 reads TGTGCCAGCAGCCAAGGAATTGGACTAGCGTACTACGAGCAGTACTTC.

This clonotype was counted at least ten times. The chain links TRBV9 to TRBJ2-5; D gene ambiguous. In germline, CDR1 is SGDLS, CDR2 YYNGEE. The CDR3 contains 14 residues. Deletions cut 0 bases from V and 1 base from J, with 7 bases between. CDR3 coding DNA: TGTGCCAGCAGCGTAGAAGGTACCCAAGAGACCCAGTACTTC. Its translation: CASSVEGTQETQYF. The full variable domain, rest sourced from reference TRBV9 and TRBJ2-5, is DSGVTQTPKHLITATGQRVTLRCSPRSGDLSVYWYQQSLDQGLQFLIQYYNGEERAKGNILERFSAQQFPDLHSELNLSSLELGDSALYFCASSVEGTQETQYFGPGTRLLVL.

The V and J genes are TRBV5-1 and TRBJ1-4, with TRBD1 matching over 7 bases. The V gene end was trimmed by 5 bases and the J gene end by 7 bases; junction bases not matched to a gene: 11. Germline loops: CDR1 SGHRS, CDR2 YFSETQ. CDR3 size: 15 residues. The CDR3 spells CASSLMTGRGEKLFF. The CDR3 region has the DNA TGCGCCAGCAGTCTTATGACAGGGCGGGGTGAAAAACTGTTTTTT.

In this sample, this clonotype turned up a few times. V and J are TRBV14 and TRBJ1-2, with 7 bases fitting TRBD1. Germline V CDR1 and CDR2: SGHDN, FVKESK. V shed 2 bases and J 8 bases; nucleotides not matched to a gene: 8. The length of the CDR3 is 14 residues. CDR3 bases: TGTGCCAGCAGCCAACAGGACAGGCGGTCGGGCTACACCTTC. This sequence encodes CASSQQDRRSGYTF.

There are a few counts of this clonotype. The rearrangement uses TRBV20-1 and TRBJ1-1; 8 bases map to TRBD1. This CDR3 is built from 12 residues. Germline V gene lookup returns CDR1 DFQATT and CDR2 SNEGSKA (reference sequence). CDR3 protein: CSYGQGAAEAFF. CDR3 in DNA: TGCAGCTACGGACAGGGTGCTGCTGAAGCTTTCTTT.

This clonotype occurred a few times. The J gene is TRBJ1-2, the V gene TRBV3-1; 7 nucleotides match TRBD1. The germline V gene has CDR1 LGHDT and CDR2 YNNKEL (reference sequence). Trimming cost V 2 bases and J 6 bases; bases outside gene matches: 3. The CDR3 has 13 amino acids. The CDR3 nucleotides read TGTGCCAGCAGCCAAAGACAGGGTGATGGCTACACCTTC. Translation: CASSQRQGDGYTF.

The table lists this clonotype with many counts. This sequence joins TRBV12-3 or TRBV12-4 and TRBJ2-3, with 11 bases lining up with TRBD2. This CDR3 has 18 residues. J lost 0 bases, V lost 2 bases, and 7 bases had no gene match. The CDR3: CASSLRLAGRSSTDTQYF. DNA for the CDR3: TGTGCCAGCAGTTTACGACTAGCGGGGCGATCAAGCACAGATACGCAGTATTTT.

This clonotype was counted a few times. The CDR3 protein is CASSNSGGGELFF. Written as DNA, the CDR3 is TGTGCCAGCAGCAATAGCGGTGGCGGGGAGCTGTTTTTT. This chain uses TRBV7-9 with TRBJ2-2, with D possibly matching TRBD2 (6 bases). This CDR3 contains 13 residues. Germline V gene lookup returns CDR1 SEHNR and CDR2 FQNEAQ (reference sequence). The V gene lost 5 bases and the J gene lost 7 bases, with 11 bases spanning the gap.

Many counts were recorded for this clonotype. V is TRBV12-3 or TRBV12-4 and J is TRBJ2-7; weak D call: TRBD2 (5 bases). The length of the CDR3 is 15 residues. V lost 6 bases and J lost 2, with 17 bases in between. This CDR3 is CASSRGTSITYEQYF. Written as DNA, the CDR3 is TGTGCCAGCAGCCGTGGCACTAGTATAACCTACGAGCAGTACTTC.

This clonotype came up a few times. The rearrangement joins TRBV20-1 to TRBJ2-1; 13 bases match TRBD2. The CDR3 is 17 amino acids. Unmatched junction bases numbered 15, after V lost 5 bases and J lost 8 bases. Per the germline V gene, CDR1 is DFQATT and CDR2 is SNEGSKA (reference sequence). The CDR3 is CSAHSTQLAGGPHEQFF. The CDR3 bases are TGCAGTGCTCATTCTACTCAACTAGCGGGGGGGCCCCATGAGCAGTTCTTC.